These T cell receptor beta chains were read from a single sample in a study of a mutant IDH1 vaccine in newly diagnosed glioma. No antigen has been identified for these receptors. TCRdb's copy holds only in-frame clones and misses some; the assay was immunoSEQ multiplex PCR. The sample lists 40,000 to 45,000 clones; about four fifths were seen once. The sequences come from PBMCs, collected from a glioma patient whose treatment included an IDH1 peptide vaccine. The receptors derive from a woman aged 40 to 50 with glioma. Some clones in this sample may be carry-over from other donors' samples. The CDR3 runs from the conserved cysteine through the conserved F or W. D genes are given only for firm matches. Some rows have no size entry. The others give once, few or many, or a class for an expanded clone.

CDR3 DNA: TGTGCCAGCCGGGGAGCCGGGGATCCCTACGAGCAGTACTTC
CDR3 protein: CASRGAGDPYEQYF
clone size: .
V gene: TRBV2
D gene: .
J gene: TRBJ2-7

CDR3 DNA: TGTGCCAGCAGTAAATCTATTCCCGGGACAGGGTCCCTCGAGCAGTACTTC
CDR3 protein: CASSKSIPGTGSLEQYF
clone size: .
V gene: TRBV2
D gene: TRBD1
J gene: TRBJ2-7

CDR3 DNA: TGTGCCAGCAGCTTAAGGGACAGGGCATTTGATACGCAGTATTTT
CDR3 protein: CASSLRDRAFDTQYF
clone size: .
V gene: TRBV7-2
D gene: TRBD1
J gene: TRBJ2-3

CDR3 DNA: TGTGCCAGCAGTGACAAGGGGGGAACTCAGCCCCAGCATTTT
CDR3 protein: CASSDKGGTQPQHF
clone size: .
V gene: TRBV6-4
D gene: .
J gene: TRBJ1-5

CDR3 DNA: TGTGCCAGCAGTGACCGGGACACTCCCGGGGAGCTGTTTTTT
CDR3 protein: CASSDRDTPGELFF
clone size: .
V gene: TRBV6-4
D gene: .
J gene: TRBJ2-2

CDR3 DNA: TGCGCCAGCAGCTTGGCCGGGGAAAACTATGGCTACACCTTC
CDR3 protein: CASSLAGENYGYTF
clone size: .
V gene: TRBV5-1
D gene: .
J gene: TRBJ1-2

CDR3 DNA: TGTGCCAGCAGCAAAGGGGGGAAGGGACTAGCGGGGGAGAGCTCCTACAATGAGCAGTTCTTC
CDR3 protein: CASSKGGKGLAGESSYNEQFF
clone size: .
V gene: TRBV21-1
D gene: .
J gene: TRBJ2-1

CDR3 DNA: TGCGCCAGCAGCTTGGGGCAGGGGGCTTTAGCTGGGGCCAACGTCCTGACTTTC
CDR3 protein: CASSLGQGALAGANVLTF
clone size: .
V gene: TRBV5-1
D gene: TRBD1
J gene: TRBJ2-6

CDR3 DNA: TGCGCCAGCAGCCAAGATGATCGGGTGGGAGAGACCCAGTACTTC
CDR3 protein: CASSQDDRVGETQYF
clone size: .
V gene: TRBV4-1
D gene: .
J gene: TRBJ2-5

CDR3 DNA: TGTGCCAGCAATGCAGAGATGAACACCGGGGAGCTGTTTTTT
CDR3 protein: CASNAEMNTGELFF
clone size: .
V gene: TRBV2
D gene: .
J gene: TRBJ2-2

CDR3 DNA: TGTGCCAGTAGTATTGGCAGGGGGATATACGAGCAGTACTTC
CDR3 protein: CASSIGRGIYEQYF
clone size: .
V gene: TRBV19
D gene: TRBD1
J gene: TRBJ2-7

CDR3 DNA: TGTGCCAGCAGCGTCCACTTGCGGGGGAGTGAAAAACTGTTTTTT
CDR3 protein: CASSVHLRGSEKLFF
clone size: few
V gene: TRBV14
D gene: .
J gene: TRBJ1-4

CDR3 DNA: TGTGCCAGCAGCATGGGACGGATATCCGGGGAGCTGTTTTTT
CDR3 protein: CASSMGRISGELFF
clone size: .
V gene: TRBV9
D gene: .
J gene: TRBJ2-2

CDR3 DNA: TGCGCCAGCAGCTTGGGTGTCCTAGCGGACAACAATGAGCAGTTCTTC
CDR3 protein: CASSLGVLADNNEQFF
clone size: .
V gene: TRBV5-1
D gene: TRBD2
J gene: TRBJ2-1

CDR3 DNA: TGCGCCAGCGACGAATCCTATGGCTACACCTTC
CDR3 protein: CASDESYGYTF
clone size: .
V gene: TRBV23-1
D gene: .
J gene: TRBJ1-2

CDR3 DNA: TGTGCCAGCTCAACCTCAGGGCCCTCTATGAATGAGCAGTTCTTC
CDR3 protein: CASSTSGPSMNEQFF
clone size: .
V gene: TRBV18
D gene: .
J gene: TRBJ2-1

CDR3 DNA: TGTGCCAGCAGCCCCTTGGGTTACTACGAGCAGTACTTC
CDR3 protein: CASSPLGYYEQYF
clone size: .
V gene: TRBV27
D gene: .
J gene: TRBJ2-7

CDR3 DNA: TGCAGCGTTGTTTTCAGATTGATTGGGGCGGCCGGATTCTCCTATAATTCACCCCTCCACTTT
CDR3 protein: CSVVFRLIGAAGFSYNSPLHF
clone size: .
V gene: TRBV29-1
D gene: .
J gene: TRBJ1-6

CDR3 DNA: TGTGCCAGCAGGGTGTCTTCCCACGAGCAGTACTTC
CDR3 protein: CASRVSSHEQYF
clone size: .
V gene: TRBV6-5
D gene: .
J gene: TRBJ2-7

CDR3 DNA: TGTGCCAGCAGCTTGGGACAGGGTCATGAAAAACTGTTTTTT
CDR3 protein: CASSLGQGHEKLFF
clone size: .
V gene: TRBV7-9
D gene: TRBD1
J gene: TRBJ1-4

CDR3 DNA: TGCGCCAGCAGCCTGAGGACAGGCGAGCAGCCCCAGCATTTT
CDR3 protein: CASSLRTGEQPQHF
clone size: .
V gene: TRBV4-1
D gene: TRBD1
J gene: TRBJ1-5

CDR3 DNA: TGTGCCAGCAGCCCGGACACTACTAATGAAAAACTGTTTTTT
CDR3 protein: CASSPDTTNEKLFF
clone size: .
V gene: TRBV9
D gene: .
J gene: TRBJ1-4

CDR3 DNA: TGTGCCAGCAGCTTAGGCGTAGCGAACACTGAAGCTTTCTTT
CDR3 protein: CASSLGVANTEAFF
clone size: .
V gene: TRBV7-2
D gene: .
J gene: TRBJ1-1

CDR3 DNA: TGTGCCAGTAGGGGGGGACAGGGGCTTGAGACCCAGTACTTC
CDR3 protein: CASRGGQGLETQYF
clone size: .
V gene: TRBV19
D gene: TRBD1
J gene: TRBJ2-5